The rows below give T cell receptor beta chains drawn from one sample of a study of blood T cell repertoires in COVID-19. Sequencing used immunoSEQ multiplex PCR; TCRdb keeps in-frame clones, though not all of them. This table holds about 97,000 clones, about 87% found once. Material: peripheral blood. The receptors were sampled from a human donor in a cohort sampled during active COVID-19. Both conserved end residues are part of each CDR3. The D gene is left open where the match is weak. Where a row states a size, it is once, few, many or the class of an expanded clone; other rows omit it.

v_gene: TRBV7-9
len: 14
abundance: -
j_gene: TRBJ2-1
d_gene: -
CDR3nt: TGTGCCAGCAGCTTAGAGCCTTCCGCCGATGAGCAGTTCTTC
CDR3aa: CASSLEPSADEQFF

v_gene: TRBV29-1
len: 13
abundance: -
j_gene: TRBJ2-1
d_gene: -
CDR3nt: TGCAGCGCACGGGAGAACGAGTTTAATGAGCAGTTCTTC
CDR3aa: CSARENEFNEQFF

v_gene: TRBV4-1
len: 15
abundance: -
j_gene: TRBJ2-7
d_gene: TRBD2
CDR3nt: TGCGCCAGCAGCCGGGACTCGCGGGAGGGCTACGAGCAGTACTTC
CDR3aa: CASSRDSREGYEQYF

v_gene: TRBV5-4
len: 16
abundance: -
j_gene: TRBJ2-1
d_gene: TRBD2
CDR3nt: TGTGCCAGCAGCAGACCGGGGCTAGCGGCGAACAATGAGCAGTTCTTC
CDR3aa: CASSRPGLAANNEQFF

v_gene: TRBV7-9
len: 14
abundance: -
j_gene: TRBJ1-5
d_gene: -
CDR3nt: TGTGCCAGCAGCTTAGGTGAACCGCGGCAGCCCCAGCATTTT
CDR3aa: CASSLGEPRQPQHF

v_gene: TRBV5-4
len: 17
abundance: -
j_gene: TRBJ1-3
d_gene: TRBD1
CDR3nt: TGTGCCAGCAGCTTGATGACAGGGCTGACTCCTGGAAACACCATATATTTT
CDR3aa: CASSLMTGLTPGNTIYF

v_gene: TRBV19
len: 15
abundance: -
j_gene: TRBJ1-4
d_gene: TRBD1
CDR3nt: TGTGCCAGTAGTTTCGGGACAGCAACTAATGAAAAACTGTTTTTT
CDR3aa: CASSFGTATNEKLFF

v_gene: TRBV6-5
len: 14
abundance: few
j_gene: TRBJ1-3
d_gene: -
CDR3nt: TGTGCCAGTACCGGGACTGCCTCTGGAAACACCATATATTTT
CDR3aa: CASTGTASGNTIYF

v_gene: TRBV7-9
len: 16
abundance: -
j_gene: TRBJ1-2
d_gene: TRBD1
CDR3nt: TGTGCCAGCAGCTCCCCGGGACAGGGCGTCCGTAATGGCTACACCTTC
CDR3aa: CASSSPGQGVRNGYTF

v_gene: TRBV19
len: 16
abundance: -
j_gene: TRBJ2-6
d_gene: -
CDR3nt: TGTGCCAGTAGTCTCCCTCAGGGTGCTGGGGCCAACGTCCTGACTTTC
CDR3aa: CASSLPQGAGANVLTF

v_gene: TRBV2
len: 14
abundance: -
j_gene: TRBJ1-1
d_gene: -
CDR3nt: TGTGCCAGCAGTAAAGGGGAGTCGAACACTGAAGCTTTCTTT
CDR3aa: CASSKGESNTEAFF

v_gene: TRBV28
len: 16
abundance: -
j_gene: TRBJ1-5
d_gene: -
CDR3nt: TGTGCCAGCAGAACCCCAGGGGCTTTTAGCAATCAGCCCCAGCATTTT
CDR3aa: CASRTPGAFSNQPQHF

v_gene: TRBV7-9
len: 15
abundance: -
j_gene: TRBJ2-5
d_gene: -
CDR3nt: TGTGCCAGCAGCTTAGCAACAGGGTTAACAGAGACCCAGTACTTC
CDR3aa: CASSLATGLTETQYF

v_gene: TRBV11-3
len: 18
abundance: -
j_gene: TRBJ1-2
d_gene: -
CDR3nt: TGTGCCAGCAGCCAGAGACAGGACGATAGCCCGTATCTGGGTGGCTACACCTTC
CDR3aa: CASSQRQDDSPYLGGYTF

v_gene: TRBV5-6
len: 16
abundance: few
j_gene: TRBJ2-5
d_gene: -
CDR3nt: TGTGCCAGCAGCTTGGTCGTCCGGGAACTTAAGGAGACCCAGTACTTC
CDR3aa: CASSLVVRELKETQYF

v_gene: TRBV3-1/TRBV3-2
len: 14
abundance: few
j_gene: TRBJ2-6
d_gene: -
CDR3nt: TGTGCCAGCAGCCAAGTATCTGGGGCCAACGTCCTGACTTTC
CDR3aa: CASSQVSGANVLTF